The text below deals with one T cell receptor (beta chain). This clonotype was recorded at least ten times. Its antigen is currently not known. No base quality information exists; no much larger clone differs at one position. This sample was included in a study of human T cells and chemical hapten exposure (dated by TCRdb to the early 2020s). Looking at the study overall: For sensitization, 2% DPC in acetone was applied to a 2 cm by 2 cm area of upper inner arm skin. Throughout the study period of roughly five months, patients also received therapeutic DPC doses to the scalp every week. Patch tests used Finn chambers with 0.01% DPC on the upper back, scored after 6 days by International Contact Dermatitis Research Group standards. Most of the patients in the cohort were female, and the cohort covered alopecia areata with under or over 50% scalp involvement, alopecia totalis and alopecia universalis. Libraries were pooled for sequencing, and per-sample TCR yields varied mainly because of small differences in library volumes within the pool. The study tracked peripheral blood TCR repertoire changes in vivo during primary and secondary sensitization to the hapten diphenylcyclopropenone (DPC) in alopecia patients. Blood samples were taken from patients before sensitization (week 0) and at 2, 6 and about 24 weeks after DPC sensitization. Blood for TCR sequencing was provided by twenty-nine alopecia patients at one to four time points (pre-sensitization, 2, 6 and 24 weeks). The investigation overall reported the following: Patch test score correlated positively with the number of PT1 expanded TCRs, reaching significance at thresholds 8, 16 and 32 but not at 4. The number of TCRs above 1 in 1000 frequency did not change with DPC sensitization; there was no evidence of global repertoire structure alterations. Repeated subsampling changed both the strength of the expansion versus patch-test correlation and the threshold at which that correlation became significant. Expanded TCRs formed significantly more large CDR3 similarity clusters than pre-sensitization or healthy control sets, consistent with antigen-driven responses. All patients had alopecia, a presumed autoimmune disease, so their immune response might differ from that of healthy individuals.

Measured from the cysteine to the phenylalanine, the CDR3 is 14 residues long. CDR3 DNA only is kept here, 42 bases in frame from base 1. CDR1 and CDR2, looked up from the germline V gene (reference sequence), are LNHNV and YYDKDF. Trimming removed 0 bases from V and 4 bases from J, leaving 10 bases between the germline ends. In the paper's terms, the time point label means: patch test 2, 6 weeks after DPC sensitization. In the paper's terms, the treatment or condition label means: therapeutic diphenylcyclopropenone sensitization with weekly scalp DPC. At every patch-test visit, the blood draw took place before the patch test was put on. Eligible patients were aged 18 to 70, diagnosed with alopecia, deemed suitable for DPC therapy, and excluded if pregnant. Total RNA was isolated from unfractionated whole blood collected in Tempus Blood RNA tubes. The library was built by means of RACE. The instrument was a NextSeq 500. Library preparation attached unique molecular identifiers to individual cDNA molecules for quantitative, reproducible TCR counting. Each blood RNA sample was used to sequence both TCR alpha and TCR beta chains. Concerning the study's data processing: A median of around 96,000 TCRs per sample was observed, with a range of about 23,224 to 690,600. V, J and CDR3 annotation of the TCR reads was carried out using the Decombinator software suite. For PS versus PT1 abundance plots, all samples were subsampled to the same number of TCRs (28,000). Expanded TCRs were defined as absent before sensitization and observed at least eight times at the 2-week time point. Using fastp at Q25 and MiXCR, TCRdb reprocessed the public reads and kept productive beta chains. Every entry covers one CDR3 protein and lists the most common genes and DNA from its rows. These V and J calls are TCRdb output, not the study's own analysis. This sample is represented by 75,000 to 90,000 distinct CDR3 sequences; about 9.4% of them were singletons. The ten top clones hold about 5% of the sample.

The sequence joins TRBV15 to TRBJ2-7; no D gene can be assigned with confidence. This TCR derives from a woman between 45 and 60 years old with alopecia areata. Some clones in this sample may be carry-over from other donors' samples. Sample: whole blood, taken in connection with sensitization to the hapten diphenylcyclopropenone (DPC). The nucleotides are TGTGCCACCAGCAGAGAAGGAAAGGGTTACGAGCAGTACTTC. It encodes CATSREGKGYEQYF.